This entry lists 19 T cell receptor beta chains sequenced from one sample in a study of blood T cell repertoires in COVID-19 (dated by TCRdb to about 2020). The method behind the library was the immunoSEQ multiplex PCR assay. TCRdb took this table from immuneACCESS and kept in-frame rearrangements with V and J called. Such tables lack part of the clones; where checked against another copy, unresolved V genes explain under half of the gap, and the rest is unexplained. The sample table records over 150,000 clones; about 90% of these occur just once. Jointly, the top ten make up less than 0.6% of the sample. Sequencing used peripheral blood. These receptors came from a man aged 50 to 60 with acute or convalescent COVID-19.

V is TRBV11-2 and J is TRBJ2-1; D is uncertain. The CDR3 covers 12 residues. Trimming shortened V by 3 bases and J by 5 bases, and 5 bases separated the two germline ends. Germline CDR1 is SGHAT and CDR2 is FQNNGV. The CDR3 nucleotides are TGTGCCAGCAGCTTGCGGCACAATGAGCAGTTCTTC. Amino acid sequence: CASSLRHNEQFF.

The V gene is TRBV9, the J gene TRBJ2-5; 10 bases match TRBD1. The germline CDR1 and CDR2 sequences are SGDLS and YYNGEE. The CDR3 has 15 amino acids. The ends lost 3 bases at V and 5 bases at J; junction bases unmatched: 7. CDR3 region: CASSGGTGDWETQYF. The DNA for the CDR3 is TGTGCCAGCAGCGGGGGGACAGGGGATTGGGAGACCCAGTACTTC.

V usage is TRBV9 and J usage is TRBJ1-5, with D hard to call. The CDR3 is 16 residues long. Looked up from germline, CDR1 is SGDLS and CDR2 is YYNGEE. Trimming took 1 base from V and 7 from J, leaving 18 bases between them. The CDR3, as DNA: TGTGCCAGCAGCGTATCCCTGAGGCCTGTTTCCCAGCCCCAGCATTTT. Its translation: CASSVSLRPVSQPQHF.

The J gene is TRBJ2-1, the V gene TRBV9, with 7 bases identical to TRBD2. Germline CDR1 and CDR2: SGDLS and YYNGEE. The length of the CDR3 is 15 residues. The V and J ends lost 3 bases and 5 bases, in that order; junction bases with no gene match: 8. The CDR3 here is CASSGRLAPHNEQFF. CDR3 nucleotide sequence: TGTGCCAGCAGCGGACGACTAGCTCCCCACAATGAGCAGTTCTTC.

The chain is built from TRBV10-3 and TRBJ1-6, with 9 bases that match TRBD1. Germline CDR1 is ENHRY and CDR2 is SYGVKD. V lost 3 bases, J lost 2 bases, and 2 bases stayed unmatched. CDR3 length: 16 amino acids. The CDR3 is CAISEGDRAYNSPLHF. The DNA for the CDR3 is TGTGCCATCAGTGAAGGGGACAGGGCCTATAATTCACCCCTCCACTTT.

This clone was seen once. The rearrangement joins TRBV7-3 to TRBJ2-5, with a possible D match to TRBD2 (6 bases). Germline V CDR1 and CDR2: SGHTA, FQGTGA. The V gene lost 5 bases and the J gene lost 4 bases, with 17 bases spanning the gap. The CDR3 loop spans 15 amino acids. The CDR3 coding sequence is TGTGCCAGCAGCAAACTAGGAGGGAACGGAGAGACCCAGTACTTC. Translation: CASSKLGGNGETQYF.

V and J are TRBV6-6 and TRBJ2-2; 8 bases line up with TRBD1. Unmatched junction bases numbered 7, after V lost 3 bases and J lost 7 bases. CDR1 MNHNY and CDR2 SVGAGI come from the germline V gene (reference sequence). CDR3 size: 15 residues. Here the CDR3 reads CASSYEDRAGGELFF. In DNA form, the CDR3 reads TGTGCCAGCAGTTATGAGGACAGGGCGGGCGGGGAGCTGTTTTTT.

The J gene is TRBJ2-1, the V gene TRBV7-9; 9 bases map to TRBD1. The length of the CDR3 is 15 residues. The V segment lost 2 bases and the J segment 6 bases; nucleotides outside the gene matches: 5. The germline CDR1 and CDR2 sequences are SEHNR and FQNEAQ (reference sequence). CDR3 residues: CASSLRQGVSNEQFF. The CDR3 DNA is TGTGCCAGCAGCTTAAGACAGGGGGTTAGCAATGAGCAGTTCTTC.

The CDR3 coding sequence is TGTGCCAGCTCACCGCAAACAGGGAGGGCCACGGGCAATGAGCAGTTCTTC. Translated: CASSPQTGRATGNEQFF. The chain uses TRBV18 and TRBJ2-1, with D tentatively TRBD2 (7 bases). Germline CDR1 reads KGHSH; CDR2 reads LQKENI. The CDR3 runs to 17 residues. With 3 bases removed from V and 6 bases from J, the gap between germline ends came to 21 bases.

V usage is TRBV5-1 and J usage is TRBJ2-5; 8 bases map to TRBD1. From germline, CDR1 is SGHRS and CDR2 YFSETQ. The CDR3 is 15 amino acids. J was trimmed by 4 bases and V by 2 bases; bases with no gene match: 7. Here the CDR3 DNA reads TGCGCCAGCAGCTTCGGACAGGGAAAGGGAGAGACCCAGTACTTC. Amino acid sequence: CASSFGQGKGETQYF.

The chain couples TRBV11-1 to TRBJ2-3, with 8 bases matching TRBD1. J was trimmed by 0 bases and V by 5 bases; bases with no gene match: 7. The CDR3 is 16 residues long. In germline, CDR1 is SGHAT, CDR2 FQDESV (reference sequence). CDR3 region: CASSLGQGPSTDTQYF. CDR3 sequence (DNA): TGTGCCAGCAGCCTAGGACAGGGACCTAGCACAGATACGCAGTATTTT.

This CDR3 is CASSLGTSATDTQYF. DNA of the CDR3: TGTGCCAGCAGCTTAGGGACTAGCGCCACAGATACGCAGTATTTT. The V call is TRBV11-3, the J call TRBJ2-3, with 9 positions matching TRBD2. The CDR3 runs to 15 residues. Germline loops: CDR1 SGHNT, CDR2 YENEEA. J gave up 2 bases and V 1 base, and 1 base lay outside the gene matches.

The chain recombines TRBV5-4 with TRBJ2-5; 13 nucleotides align to TRBD2. CDR3 length: 16 residues. Losses at the gene ends were 4 bases for V and 9 bases for J; bases not matched to a gene: 12. Germline V gives CDR1 SGHNT, CDR2 YYREEE (reference sequence). The CDR3 DNA sequence: TGTGCCAGCAGCACGGGACTAGCGGGGTTCAGGGAGGCCCAGTACTTC. It is translated as CASSTGLAGFREAQYF.

The chain couples TRBV7-7 to TRBJ2-3; D is possibly TRBD2 (6 bases). The V end lost 4 bases, the J end lost 1 base, and 9 bases lay between the germline ends. Germline loops: CDR1 SSHAT, CDR2 FNYEAQ (reference sequence). The CDR3 length is 14 residues. CDR3 nucleotide sequence: TGTGCCAGCAGCTCCGGGACTGGCACAGATACGCAGTATTTT. It translates to CASSSGTGTDTQYF. Variable domain in full (rest from reference TRBV7-7 and TRBJ2-3): GAGVSQSPRYKVTKRGQDVTLRCDPISSHATLYWYQQALGQGPEFLTYFNYEAQPDKSGLPSDRFSAERPEGSISTLTIQRTEQRDSAMYRCASSSGTGTDTQYFGPGTRLTVL.

The rearrangement joins TRBV7-3 to TRBJ2-2; possibly TRBD1 for D (5 bases). With 5 bases removed from V and 6 bases from J, the gap between germline ends came to 13 bases. The CDR3 has 14 residues. Germline V gene sequence: CDR1 SGHTA, CDR2 FQGTGA. DNA for the CDR3: TGTGCCAGCAGCCTCCAACAGGACGCCGGGGAGCTGTTTTTT. Translated, it gives CASSLQQDAGELFF.

The gene calls are TRBV28 and TRBJ1-6; possibly TRBD1 for D (5 bases). The CDR3 spans 15 residues. The germline CDR1 and CDR2 sequences are MDHEN and SYDVKM. V lost 6 bases and J lost 11, with 20 bases in between. CDR3 in DNA: TGTGCCAGCAGCTCTAGGGGCAGGATTAGACCACCCCTCCACTTT. Encoded protein: CASSSRGRIRPPLHF.

The rearrangement links TRBV9 to TRBJ2-5; TRBD2 matches at 9 bases. V was clipped by 0 bases and J by 5 bases; unmatched bases: 8. Germline CDR1 is SGDLS and CDR2 is YYNGEE. The CDR3 covers 16 residues. CDR3 in amino acids: CASSVALAGGGETQYF. The CDR3 DNA sequence: TGTGCCAGCAGCGTAGCGTTGGCGGGAGGGGGGGAGACCCAGTACTTC.

The chain employs TRBV13 and TRBJ2-3; 9 bases agree with TRBD2. V trimming: 4 bases; J trimming: 5 bases; junction bases outside the gene matches: 10. CDR1 and CDR2 (germline): PRHDT, FYEKMQ (reference sequence). The length of the CDR3 is 16 residues. CDR3 in amino acids: CASSYRLAEGRDTQYF. The CDR3 DNA follows: TGTGCCAGCAGCTACAGACTAGCGGAAGGGAGAGATACGCAGTATTTT.

This chain links TRBV11-2 with TRBJ1-2, with D uncertain. V shed 1 base and J shed 5 bases, with 8 bases lying between them. Germline V lookup: CDR1 SGHAT, CDR2 FQNNGV. The CDR3 loop spans 13 amino acids. CDR3 coding DNA: TGTGCCAGCAGCTTAGGAGAGGGATATGGCTACACCTTC. Translating it yields CASSLGEGYGYTF.